One sample yielded the 27 T cell receptor beta chains listed below, sequenced in a study of cytomegalovirus exposure and HLA in healthy donors. Both 60 Vbeta primers and 13 Jbeta primers went into the PCR. This table comes from immunoSEQ multiplex PCR, and its TCRdb copy is limited to in-frame clones, with some not included. The sample gives over 50,000 clones, more than 70% of which show up once; about 1.6% is in the top ten. The sequencing input was PBMCs. These receptors were obtained from a man aged 30 to 39 in good health and CMV-seropositive.

CDR3 in amino acids: CASSAVPGNTIYF. CDR3 bases: TGTGCCAGCAGCGCCGTTCCTGGAAACACCATATATTTT. The chain couples TRBV9 to TRBJ1-3; no clear D gene. The CDR3 length is 13 residues. Per germline, CDR1 SGDLS and CDR2 YYNGEE. V lost 3 bases and J lost 2, with 6 bases in between.

This clone was seen a handful of times. The rearrangement links TRBV25-1 to TRBJ2-2, with TRBD1 matching over 8 bases. The CDR3 sequence is 15 residues long. The germline V gene has CDR1 MGHDK and CDR2 SYGVNS. V lost 5 bases to trimming and J lost 7 bases; unmatched junction nucleotides: 9. Here the CDR3 reads CASSPRQGIGGELFF. In DNA form, the CDR3 reads TGTGCCAGCAGTCCCAGACAGGGGATTGGCGGGGAGCTGTTTTTT.

The chain is built from TRBV5-8 and TRBJ2-6, with TRBD2 identical over 14 bases. Germline CDR1 and CDR2: SGHTS and YDEGEE. The CDR3 consists of 18 residues. Trimming took 0 bases from V and 2 from J; bases not matched to a gene: 1. The CDR3 loop reads CASSLEGLAGAGANVLTF. CDR3 nucleotides: TGTGCCAGCAGCTTGGAGGGACTAGCGGGAGCTGGGGCCAACGTCCTGACTTTC. Based on the CDR3 plus reference TRBV5-8 and TRBJ2-6, the full variable domain is EAGVTQSPTHLIKTRGQQATLRCSPISGHTSVYWYQQALGLGLQFLLWYDEGEERNRGNFPPRFSGRQFPNYSSELNVNALELEDSALYLCASSLEGLAGAGANVLTFGAGSRLTVL.

This sequence joins TRBV10-1 and TRBJ2-1; D uncertain. CDR1 and CDR2 (germline): WNHNN, SYGVQD (reference sequence). The CDR3 totals 14 residues. V lost 11 bases and J lost 0, with 14 bases in between. CDR3: CAGTTWVSYNEQFF. The CDR3 coding sequence is TGCGCCGGAACGACTTGGGTCTCCTACAATGAGCAGTTCTTC.

This sequence joins TRBV28 and TRBJ1-5, with D tentatively TRBD1 (5 bases). CDR1 is MDHEN and CDR2 is SYDVKM in the germline V gene. This CDR3 is built from 14 residues. V was shortened by 2 bases and J by 2 bases, with 7 bases between the two germline ends. CDR3: CASSLGGGNQPQHF. The CDR3 DNA is TGTGCCAGCAGTTTAGGAGGGGGCAATCAGCCCCAGCATTTT.

Turning to this clone: The junction and the germline gene differ at one end; a read error may be behind it. V and J are TRBV7-9 and TRBJ2-7, with a tentative D call TRBD2 (6 bases). This CDR3 comprises 15 residues. Germline CDR1 reads SEHNR; CDR2 reads FQNEAQ (reference sequence). The CDR3 region is CSSSARGSMAHEQYF. The DNA of the CDR3 is TGTTCCAGCAGCGCCCGGGGGTCGATGGCCCACGAGCAGTACTTC.

The chain carries TRBV4-2 and TRBJ2-7; 10 nucleotides line up with TRBD2. The V and J ends lost 6 bases and 4 bases, in that order; junction bases with no gene match: 6. Germline loops: CDR1 LGHNA, CDR2 YNFKEQ. The length of the CDR3 is 14 residues. The CDR3 DNA reads as TGTGCCAGCAGACCCACTAGCGGGAAGTACGAGCAGTACTTC. This sequence encodes CASRPTSGKYEQYF.

The chain has TRBV18 and TRBJ2-3, with 14 bases fitting TRBD2. The CDR3 contains 14 residues. Trimming cost V 9 bases and J 5 bases; bases outside gene matches: 4. Germline V CDR1 and CDR2: KGHSH, LQKENI. This chain's CDR3 is CASTGTSGRDTQYF. CDR3 nucleotides: TGTGCCAGTACCGGGACTAGCGGGAGAGATACGCAGTATTTT.

The genes are TRBV11-2 and TRBJ1-1; TRBD1 matches 8 bases. V was clipped by 0 bases and J by 4 bases; unmatched bases: 4. The CDR3 is 15 amino acids. Germline V lookup: CDR1 SGHAT, CDR2 FQNNGV. The CDR3 spells CASSLDRGLATEAFF. Here the CDR3 DNA reads TGTGCCAGCAGCTTAGACAGGGGGCTGGCCACTGAAGCTTTCTTT.

The V gene is TRBV18, the J gene TRBJ2-5; D possibly corresponds to TRBD2 (5 bases). The CDR3 sequence is 17 residues long. Per germline, CDR1 KGHSH and CDR2 LQKENI. V lost 6 bases and J 1 base, leaving 21 bases between the germline ends. In nucleotides, the CDR3 is TGTGCCAGCTCCTCCTCTGCCCCCGGCGGGCTCCAAGAGACCCAGTACTTC. It codes for CASSSSAPGGLQETQYF.

The V gene is TRBV7-8, the J gene TRBJ1-1; tentatively, D is TRBD1 (6 bases). The CDR3 contains 13 residues. Germline loops: CDR1 SGHVS, CDR2 FQNEAQ. Trimming left V 4 bases short and J 4 bases short, with 10 bases between. The CDR3 sequence is CASSSRDITEAFF. In DNA, the CDR3 is TGTGCCAGCAGCTCCCGGGACATCACTGAAGCTTTCTTT.

This chain links TRBV6-1 with TRBJ1-1, with TRBD1 matching over 8 bases. Germline lookup yields CDR1 MNHNS and CDR2 SASEGT. The CDR3 contains 14 residues. J was trimmed by 7 bases and V by 5 bases; bases with no gene match: 9. CDR3 coding DNA: TGTGCCAGCAGTTATGACAGGGGAAGAGTTGAAGCTTTCTTT. This gives the protein CASSYDRGRVEAFF.

This chain connects TRBV18 to TRBJ2-7, with 9 bases fitting TRBD2. V lost 3 bases and J lost 5; bases outside the gene matches: 8. Germline V gene data show CDR1 as KGHSH and CDR2 as LQKENI. The CDR3 loop spans 15 amino acids. CDR3 amino acids: CASSPRLAVRDEQYF. The CDR3 DNA reads TGTGCCAGCTCACCGCGACTAGCGGTCCGGGACGAGCAGTACTTC.

The chain joins TRBV5-1 to TRBJ2-3; 8 bases align to TRBD2. The germline V gene encodes CDR1 SGHRS and CDR2 YFSETQ. J lost 2 bases, V lost 1 base, and 6 bases had no gene match. This CDR3 spans 16 amino acids. CDR3 sequence: CASSLRGGQITDTQYF. Here the CDR3 DNA reads TGCGCCAGCAGCTTGCGGGGGGGGCAGATCACAGATACGCAGTATTTT.

The genes are TRBV6-5 and TRBJ2-7, with TRBD1 matching 7 bases. CDR1 MNHEY and CDR2 SVGAGI come from the germline V gene. J was trimmed by 5 bases and V by 6 bases; bases with no gene match: 7. The CDR3 has 13 amino acids. CDR3 sequence (DNA): TGTGCCAGCAGCCCTATAACAGGGGACGAGCAGTACTTC. Its translation: CASSPITGDEQYF.

V is TRBV5-1 and J is TRBJ1-1; D remains unclear. The CDR3 has 13 residues. Deletions cut 3 bases from V and 2 bases from J, with 8 bases between. Germline CDR1 and CDR2: SGHRS and YFSETQ. In DNA form, the CDR3 reads TGCGCCAGCAGCTGGATGGGCAACACTGAAGCTTTCTTT. Protein product: CASSWMGNTEAFF.

The rearrangement links TRBV27 to TRBJ2-1, with D tentatively TRBD2 (10 bases). The germline V gene encodes CDR1 MNHEY and CDR2 SMNVEV (reference sequence). The V and J ends lost 7 bases and 10 bases respectively, with 26 bases between them. The CDR3 runs to 16 residues. The CDR3 DNA sequence: TGTGCCAGCAAGCGGGGGGGACAGGGAGTTCTTGGGGAGCAGTTCTTC. This gives the protein CASKRGGQGVLGEQFF.

The chain links TRBV11-2 to TRBJ2-3, with TRBD2 matching 7 bases. CDR3 size: 14 residues. Trimming removed 5 bases from V and 0 bases from J; junction bases left unmatched: 2. The germline gives CDR1 SGHAT, CDR2 FQNNGV. The CDR3 DNA reads TGTGCCAGCAGCCTTAGCGGGAGCACAGATACGCAGTATTTT. This codes for CASSLSGSTDTQYF.

This clone occurred a few times. The gene calls are TRBV7-9 and TRBJ1-1, with a possible D match to TRBD1 (6 bases). Germline V gene sequence: CDR1 SEHNR, CDR2 FQNEAQ (reference sequence). V was pared by 6 bases and J by 5 bases, with 16 bases between. This CDR3 comprises 14 residues. This CDR3 reads CASRTQGVGTEAFF. The CDR3 DNA reads as TGTGCCAGCAGGACACAGGGAGTTGGGACTGAAGCTTTCTTT.

This chain uses TRBV19 with TRBJ2-1; D possibly corresponds to TRBD2 (6 bases). Germline CDR1 is LNHDA and CDR2 is SQIVND (reference sequence). The V end lost 3 bases, the J end lost 8 bases, and 17 bases lay between the germline ends. The CDR3 is made up of 15 amino acids. The CDR3 DNA reads as TGTGCCAGTAGTATCTTTCCGGGTGGCGGGGATGAGCAGTTCTTC. The encoded protein is CASSIFPGGGDEQFF.

V is TRBV11-2 and J is TRBJ2-3; 8 bases agree with TRBD2. The CDR3 has 16 amino acids. The J segment lost 2 bases and the V segment lost 2 bases, leaving 6 bases of the junction unmatched. Germline V gene data show CDR1 as SGHAT and CDR2 as FQNNGV. The CDR3 protein is CASSLTGGPNTDTQYF. The CDR3, as DNA: TGTGCCAGCAGCTTAACGGGAGGGCCCAACACAGATACGCAGTATTTT.

As concerns this clone: At the DNA level, this CDR3 is encoded by other sequences in the same sample as well. The rearrangement uses TRBV19 and TRBJ2-5, with TRBD2 matching 12 bases. CDR3 length: 13 residues. Germline V gene lookup returns CDR1 LNHDA and CDR2 SQIVND (reference sequence). With V trimmed by 6 bases and J by 4 bases, 0 bases remained unmatched. CDR3: CASRLAGGETQYF. The CDR3 DNA follows: TGTGCCAGTAGACTAGCGGGGGGAGAGACCCAGTACTTC.

The V call is TRBV30, the J call TRBJ2-3; D possibly corresponds to TRBD2 (6 bases). Trimming removed 5 bases at V and 9 bases at J, with 12 bases between. This CDR3 has 11 residues. Germline CDR1 is GTSNPN and CDR2 is SVGIG (reference sequence). The CDR3 DNA sequence: TGTGCCTGGTCCACCGGGAGCACGCAGTATTTT. Protein: CAWSTGSTQYF.

This chain links TRBV19 with TRBJ1-4; D gene uncertain. The germline V gene has CDR1 LNHDA and CDR2 SQIVND (reference sequence). V lost 7 bases and J lost 0, with 18 bases in between. The CDR3 runs 17 residues. For the CDR3, the DNA is TGTGCCAGTACGGGTTTGGATCCGGTTGCAACTAATGAAAAACTGTTTTTT. Protein product: CASTGLDPVATNEKLFF.

The chain joins TRBV9 to TRBJ1-5, with D possibly TRBD1 on 5 matching bases. Trimming cost V 4 bases and J 0 bases, with 11 bases left between them. The V gene's germline CDR1 is SGDLS and CDR2 YYNGEE. The CDR3 spans 15 residues. DNA of the CDR3: TGTGCCAGCAGCCCCCATGGGGCTAGCAATCAGCCCCAGCATTTT. Protein sequence: CASSPHGASNQPQHF. The variable domain in full, with the rest retrieved from reference TRBV9 and TRBJ1-5, is DSGVTQTPKHLITATGQRVTLRCSPRSGDLSVYWYQQSLDQGLQFLIQYYNGEERAKGNILERFSAQQFPDLHSELNLSSLELGDSALYFCASSPHGASNQPQHFGDGTRLSIL.

This clone has more than one count but fewer than ten. The rearrangement uses TRBV11-3 and TRBJ2-1; D call uncertain. Per germline, CDR1 SGHNT and CDR2 YENEEA. The CDR3 length is 15 residues. Trimming pared 5 bases from V and 0 bases from J, leaving 11 bases between. The CDR3 reads CASSPDLSSYNEQFF. In DNA, the CDR3 is TGTGCCAGCAGCCCCGACTTGAGCTCCTACAATGAGCAGTTCTTC.

V usage is TRBV28 and J usage is TRBJ1-5, with no clear D. V lost 7 bases, J lost 4 bases, and 17 bases lay in between. CDR1 is MDHEN and CDR2 is SYDVKM in the germline V gene. The CDR3 sequence is 15 residues long. The CDR3 region is CASIRQQLMNQPQHF. The CDR3 DNA reads as TGTGCCAGCATCCGCCAACAGCTTATGAATCAGCCCCAGCATTTT.